The 15 T cell receptor beta chains in this list originate from one sample, sequenced in a study of cytomegalovirus exposure and HLA in healthy donors. PCR primers comprised 60 Vbeta and 13 Jbeta primers. This table comes from immunoSEQ multiplex PCR, and its TCRdb copy is limited to in-frame clones, with some not included. The sample consists of about 130,000 clones, 65% to 80% of them appearing once. Sequencing input: PBMCs. These receptors all stem from a male donor in good health and CMV-seronegative.

The V call is TRBV19, the J call TRBJ2-5, with 12 nucleotides matching TRBD2. The CDR3 sequence is 17 residues long. Losses at the gene ends were 3 bases for V and 5 bases for J; bases not matched to a gene: 10. Germline CDR1 LNHDA, CDR2 SQIVND (reference sequence). The CDR3 sequence is CASSMSTSGLAGETQYF. DNA for the CDR3: TGTGCCAGTAGTATGAGTACCAGCGGACTAGCGGGGGAGACCCAGTACTTC.

The rearrangement links TRBV25-1 to TRBJ2-5; D unresolved. The CDR3 consists of 13 residues. Trimming shortened V by 3 bases and J by 2 bases, and 7 bases separated the two germline ends. Looked up from germline, CDR1 is MGHDK and CDR2 is SYGVNS. CDR3 sequence reads: CASSDRIQETQYF. The CDR3 nucleotides are TGTGCCAGCAGTGACAGGATTCAAGAGACCCAGTACTTC.

V and J are TRBV7-8 and TRBJ1-1, with 9 bases lining up with TRBD1. Germline V gives CDR1 SGHVS, CDR2 FQNEAQ. With V trimmed by 5 bases and J by 1 base, 2 bases remained unmatched. The CDR3 spans 14 residues. CDR3: CASSKTGGNTEAFF. CDR3 sequence (DNA): TGTGCCAGCAGCAAGACAGGGGGGAACACTGAAGCTTTCTTT.

This clone was seen more than once but under ten times. The chain is built from TRBV7-6 and TRBJ2-6, with TRBD1 as a possible D gene (5 bases). The V end lost 0 bases, the J end lost 0 bases, and 18 bases lay between the germline ends. Germline lookup yields CDR1 SGHVS and CDR2 FNYEAQ. This CDR3 contains 20 residues. CDR3 region: CASSLAPAGIGNSGANVLTF. The CDR3 nucleotides are TGTGCCAGCAGCTTAGCCCCGGCAGGGATAGGGAACTCTGGGGCCAACGTCCTGACTTTC.

The rearrangement joins TRBV5-6 to TRBJ1-2; weak D call: TRBD1 (6 bases). CDR1 and CDR2 from the germline V gene are SGHDT and YYEEEE. Trimming took 4 bases from V and 3 from J, leaving 19 bases between them. This CDR3 has 16 amino acids. CDR3 residues: CASSGITGFQDYGYTF. CDR3 DNA: TGTGCCAGCAGCGGAATCACAGGGTTTCAGGACTATGGCTACACCTTC.

V usage is TRBV19 and J usage is TRBJ1-4; the D gene is possibly TRBD1 (5 bases). This CDR3 has 18 residues. Germline lookup yields CDR1 LNHDA and CDR2 SQIVND (reference sequence). V lost 2 bases and J lost 3, with 19 bases in between. The CDR3 sequence: CASSILTPRGRSNEKLFF. The CDR3 DNA sequence: TGTGCCAGTAGTATACTAACCCCCCGGGGGAGGTCTAATGAAAAACTGTTTTTT.

This clone was observed once. The chain employs TRBV10-2 and TRBJ2-5, with D possibly being TRBD1 (6 bases). Germline CDR1 and CDR2: WSHSY and SAAADI. CDR3 length equals 16 residues. V lost 6 bases and J 2 bases, leaving 19 bases between the germline ends. This CDR3 reads CASRDRQVSIQETQYF. DNA of the CDR3: TGCGCCAGCAGGGACAGACAGGTGTCTATACAAGAGACCCAGTACTTC.

The rearrangement joins TRBV27 to TRBJ1-6, with D perhaps TRBD1 (6 bases). Trimming shortened V by 2 bases and J by 7 bases, and 12 bases separated the two germline ends. This CDR3 is 15 amino acids long. Germline V gene sequence: CDR1 MNHEY, CDR2 SMNVEV (reference sequence). The CDR3 sequence is CASSLGQGWNSPLHF. CDR3 DNA: TGTGCCAGCAGTTTAGGTCAGGGGTGGAATTCACCCCTCCACTTT.

The V gene is TRBV27, the J gene TRBJ2-7; TRBD1 agrees at 8 bases. V shed 3 bases, J shed 4 bases, and the junction held 2 bases outside the gene matches. The germline V gene encodes CDR1 MNHEY and CDR2 SMNVEV (reference sequence). The CDR3 consists of 13 residues. This CDR3 reads CASSLDRAYEQYF. CDR3 coding DNA: TGTGCCAGCAGTTTGGACAGGGCTTACGAGCAGTACTTC.

The chain is built from TRBV10-3 and TRBJ2-7; 11 positions agree with TRBD1. In germline, CDR1 is ENHRY, CDR2 SYGVKD. The CDR3 covers 15 residues. Losses at the gene ends were 3 bases for V and 4 bases for J; bases not matched to a gene: 5. The chain's CDR3 is CAISDAGQGAYEQYF. In DNA form, the CDR3 reads TGTGCCATCAGTGACGCCGGACAGGGGGCTTACGAGCAGTACTTC.

In DNA, the CDR3 is TGTGCCAGCAGTCCGGACAGGGAAAGTTCACCCCTCCACTTT. Amino acids: CASSPDRESSPLHF. V gene TRBV6-6 combines with J gene TRBJ1-6; 8 bases are a match to TRBD1. The ends lost 5 bases at V and 9 bases at J; junction bases unmatched: 6. The CDR3 consists of 14 residues. Germline values: CDR1 MNHNY, CDR2 SVGAGI (reference sequence).

The chain uses TRBV7-2 and TRBJ2-3, with D maybe TRBD1 (6 bases). Deletions cut 5 bases from V and 2 bases from J, with 14 bases between. CDR1 is SGHTA, CDR2 FQGNSA, per germline. CDR3 length: 15 residues. CDR3 sequence (DNA): TGTGCCAGCAGCCCACAGGACAGCCCCACAGATACGCAGTATTTT. Its protein is CASSPQDSPTDTQYF.

The genes are TRBV6-4 and TRBJ1-1, with a tentative D call TRBD1 (6 bases). The V and J ends lost 0 bases and 6 bases respectively, with 11 bases between them. The CDR3 sequence is 14 residues long. Per germline, CDR1 MRHNA and CDR2 SNTAGT. The CDR3: CASSDSKGGSEAFF. The CDR3 coding sequence is TGTGCCAGCAGTGACTCGAAAGGGGGTTCTGAAGCTTTCTTT.

The chain carries TRBV19 and TRBJ1-2, with D perhaps TRBD1 (6 bases). The germline V and J ends were trimmed by 2 bases and 2 bases, with 21 bases remaining between them. The CDR3 has 18 residues. Germline CDR1 is LNHDA and CDR2 is SQIVND (reference sequence). The CDR3 protein is CASSIFGVQDRRNYGYTF. In DNA, the CDR3 is TGTGCCAGTAGTATATTCGGTGTCCAAGACAGGAGGAACTATGGCTACACCTTC.

The V gene is TRBV9, the J gene TRBJ1-1; TRBD1 matches 7 bases. CDR3 length: 14 residues. Germline CDR1 is SGDLS and CDR2 is YYNGEE. V lost 7 bases, J lost 0 bases, and 6 bases stayed unmatched. CDR3 sequence (DNA): TGTGCCAGCGGGGGACAGATCATGAACACTGAAGCTTTCTTT. Translating it yields CASGGQIMNTEAFF. Combining the CDR3 with reference TRBV9 and TRBJ1-1 gives the whole variable domain DSGVTQTPKHLITATGQRVTLRCSPRSGDLSVYWYQQSLDQGLQFLIQYYNGEERAKGNILERFSAQQFPDLHSELNLSSLELGDSALYFCASGGQIMNTEAFFGQGTRLTVV.